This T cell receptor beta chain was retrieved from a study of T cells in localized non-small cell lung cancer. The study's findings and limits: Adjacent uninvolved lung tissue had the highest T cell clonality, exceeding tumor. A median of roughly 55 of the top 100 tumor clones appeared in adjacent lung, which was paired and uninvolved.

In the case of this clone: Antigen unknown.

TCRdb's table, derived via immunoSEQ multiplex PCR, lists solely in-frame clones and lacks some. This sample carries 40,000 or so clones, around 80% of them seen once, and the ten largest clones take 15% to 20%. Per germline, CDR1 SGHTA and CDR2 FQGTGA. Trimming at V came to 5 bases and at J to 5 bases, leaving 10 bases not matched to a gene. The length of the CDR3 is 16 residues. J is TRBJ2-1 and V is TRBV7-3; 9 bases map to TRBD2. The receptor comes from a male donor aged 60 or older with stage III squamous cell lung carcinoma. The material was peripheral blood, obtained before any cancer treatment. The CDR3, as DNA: TGTGCCAGCAGCCTGTCTGGGTTAGCGGGGGACAATGAGCAGTTCTTC. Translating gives CASSLSGLAGDNEQFF.